These 18 T cell receptor beta chains share one sample of origin, sequenced in a study of T cells in Graves' hyperthyroidism and ophthalmopathy. From RNA transcripts, TCR beta CDR3 regions were amplified. First-round RT-PCR targeting the TCR CDR3 was performed with the HTBI primer set. One entry per CDR3 protein results from TCRdb running MiXCR on the multiplex PCR reads. The table records about 400,000 distinct CDR3 sequences, 14% to 15% of them present only once. The sequenced material came from blood. These receptors originate from a young man with Graves' ophthalmopathy.

This chain uses TRBV18 with TRBJ2-3; 12 bases match TRBD2. Germline lookup yields CDR1 KGHSH and CDR2 LQKENI. This CDR3 is built from 16 residues. The V and J ends lost 6 bases and 0 bases, in that order; junction bases with no gene match: 4. CDR3 DNA sequence: TGTGCCAGCTCTTTGACTAGCGGGAGAAGCACAGATACGCAGTATTTT. Translated, it gives CASSLTSGRSTDTQYF.

In this sample, this clonotype turned up many times. V usage is TRBV6-2 or TRBV6-3 and J usage is TRBJ2-2; TRBD2 matches at 11 bases. After removal of 6 bases from V and 2 bases from J, the junction contained 14 bases not matched to a gene. CDR3 length equals 19 residues. CDR1 and CDR2 (germline): MNHEY, SVGEGT. CDR3 bases: TGTGCCAGCAGAGGACTAGCGGGCACACCTCAAATAAACACCGGGGAGCTGTTTTTT. Amino acid sequence: CASRGLAGTPQINTGELFF.

The rearrangement joins TRBV19 to TRBJ2-5, with D possibly being TRBD1 (5 bases). The V end lost 5 bases, the J end lost 0 bases, and 16 bases lay between the germline ends. The CDR3 consists of 16 residues. Germline CDR1 LNHDA, CDR2 SQIVND (reference sequence). As DNA, the CDR3 is TGTGCCAGTAGTGCGAAAAAGCGACAGAACCAAGAGACCCAGTACTTC. As protein: CASSAKKRQNQETQYF.

Points on this clonotype: A read error is possible here, since a much larger clone lies one base away. V and J are TRBV10-3 and TRBJ2-2, with TRBD2 as a possible D gene (6 bases). This CDR3 comprises 15 residues. Germline CDR1 is ENHRY and CDR2 is SYGVKD. This CDR3 is CAIAGGPLNTGEPFF. The CDR3 bases are TGTGCCATCGCCGGGGGACCACTGAACACCGGGGAGCCGTTTTTT.

This clonotype came up a few times. The chain employs TRBV20-1 and TRBJ1-3; D ambiguous. V was shortened by 3 bases and J by 0 bases, with 6 bases between the two germline ends. The CDR3 length is 13 residues. The germline gives CDR1 DFQATT, CDR2 SNEGSKA (reference sequence). CDR3 coding DNA: TGCAGTGCTAGTCCGGGCTCTGGAAACACCATATATTTT. Protein: CSASPGSGNTIYF.

This chain connects TRBV5-5 to TRBJ2-1; 11 positions match TRBD1. In germline, CDR1 is SGHKS, CDR2 YYEKEE (reference sequence). There are 15 residues in the CDR3. V lost 4 bases and J lost 7; bases outside the gene matches: 7. The CDR3: CASSGGTGGRNEQFF. The CDR3 DNA is TGTGCCAGCAGCGGCGGGACAGGGGGTCGGAATGAGCAGTTCTTC. The full variable domain, rest sourced from reference TRBV5-5 and TRBJ2-1, is DAGVTQSPTHLIKTRGQQVTLRCSPISGHKSVSWYQQVLGQGPQFIFQYYEKEERGRGNFPDRFSARQFPNYSSELNVNALLLGDSALYLCASSGGTGGRNEQFFGPGTRLTVL.

V gene TRBV20-1 combines with J gene TRBJ2-5, with 9 bases matching TRBD2. This CDR3 region has 15 residues. Trimming removed 1 base from V and 5 bases from J; junction bases left unmatched: 8. The germline V gene has CDR1 DFQATT and CDR2 SNEGSKA (reference sequence). The CDR3 DNA reads TGCAGTGCTAGAGGCCGGCGGGAGGGCAGGGAGACCCAGTACTTC. Residues: CSARGRREGRETQYF.

This clonotype was observed at least ten times. The chain employs TRBV19 and TRBJ2-4; no firm D call. The V gene's germline CDR1 is LNHDA and CDR2 SQIVND (reference sequence). There are 14 residues in the CDR3. V was pared by 2 bases and J by 0 bases, with 5 bases between. The CDR3 nucleotides read TGTGCCAGTAGTATAACGGTAGCCAAAAACATTCAGTACTTC. Its protein is CASSITVAKNIQYF.

The chain is built from TRBV6-2 or TRBV6-3 and TRBJ2-4; unclear D gene. CDR3 length equals 13 residues. CDR1 is MNHEY, CDR2 SVGEGT, per germline. V was cut by 7 bases and J by 2 bases, with 9 bases left in between. The CDR3 region has the DNA TGTGCCAGCAAGGCCGATTCCAAAAACATTCAGTACTTC. It yields the protein CASKADSKNIQYF.

This clonotype showed up many times. The V and J genes are TRBV11-2 and TRBJ2-7; D tentatively reads TRBD1 or TRBD2 (6 bases each). The V and J ends lost 5 bases and 0 bases respectively, with 14 bases between them. Germline CDR1 reads SGHAT; CDR2 reads FQNNGV. The CDR3 runs 15 residues. Here the CDR3 DNA reads TGTGCCAGCAGCCATCTCGGGGGCCGCTCCTACGAGCAGTACTTC. This sequence encodes CASSHLGGRSYEQYF.

The CDR3 DNA reads as TGTGCCAGCAGAGATAGCGGGGACCCAGCGAAGCAAGAGACCCAGTACTTC. It specifies CASRDSGDPAKQETQYF. This chain connects TRBV6-1 to TRBJ2-5, with 8 bases lining up with TRBD2. The CDR3 consists of 17 residues. Losses at the gene ends were 6 bases for V and 2 bases for J; bases not matched to a gene: 14. Germline V gene data show CDR1 as MNHNS and CDR2 as SASEGT.

The chain links TRBV6-1 to TRBJ2-3, with TRBD2 matching 14 bases. This CDR3 comprises 18 residues. Germline V gene lookup returns CDR1 MNHNS and CDR2 SASEGT. With 3 bases clipped from V and 6 bases from J, the junction kept 11 bases outside the gene matches. This CDR3 is CASSDATTSGGAGDTQYF. The CDR3 coding sequence is TGTGCCAGCAGTGATGCTACGACTAGCGGGGGGGCGGGGGATACGCAGTATTTT.

In its sample, this clonotype was seen many times. V and J are TRBV7-2 and TRBJ2-7; the D gene is possibly TRBD2 (5 bases). The CDR3 runs 16 residues. Germline CDR1 and CDR2: SGHTA and FQGNSA. V was trimmed by 5 bases and J by 5 bases, leaving 22 bases between them. CDR3 residues: CASSLNAPELGHEQYF. The CDR3 region has the DNA TGTGCCAGCAGCCTCAATGCCCCCGAACTAGGGCACGAGCAGTACTTC.

Of note for this clonotype: A much larger clone lies a single base off, so this may be a read error. The genes are TRBV27 and TRBJ2-1; D might be TRBD1 (6 bases). Deletions cut 4 bases from V and 8 bases from J, with 15 bases between. CDR1 and CDR2 from the germline V gene are MNHEY and SMNVEV (reference sequence). The CDR3 runs 14 residues. The chain's CDR3 is CASSSGDTAHEQFF. CDR3 bases: TGTGCCAGCAGTTCTGGGGACACGGCCCATGAGCAGTTCTTC.

This clonotype was seen many times. This chain uses TRBV19 with TRBJ1-2; 9 nucleotides match TRBD1. CDR1 is LNHDA, CDR2 SQIVND, per germline (reference sequence). This CDR3 spans 15 amino acids. V was pared by 5 bases and J by 6 bases, with 10 bases of the junction left unmatched. CDR3 in DNA: TGTGCCAGTAGTGGGCAACAGGGGGCTGGCCATGGCTACACCTTC. This codes for CASSGQQGAGHGYTF.

This clonotype was found a few times. The chain couples TRBV20-1 to TRBJ1-6; D may be TRBD1 (6 bases). Deletions cut 6 bases from V and 8 bases from J, with 14 bases between. Germline assignment: CDR1 DFQATT and CDR2 SNEGSKA (reference sequence). CDR3 size: 13 residues. The CDR3 region is CSAHRVGDSPLHF. Written as DNA, the CDR3 is TGCAGTGCCCACAGGGTTGGTGATTCACCCCTCCACTTT.

This clonotype was found a few times. The chain carries TRBV27 and TRBJ2-7; 8 positions agree with TRBD1. The V segment lost 8 bases and the J segment 2 bases; nucleotides outside the gene matches: 5. This CDR3 contains 13 residues. CDR1 is MNHEY and CDR2 is SMNVEV in the germline V gene (reference sequence). The CDR3 coding sequence is TGTGCCAGCGTGGACAGGGCGACCTACGAGCAGTACTTC. This encodes CASVDRATYEQYF.

This clonotype was observed at least ten times. This chain uses TRBV12-3 or TRBV12-4 with TRBJ2-7; 8 bases map to TRBD1. V trimming: 4 bases; J trimming: 5 bases; junction bases outside the gene matches: 4. The CDR3 loop spans 13 amino acids. CDR3 loop: CASSSPDRDEQYF. CDR3 bases: TGTGCCAGCAGTTCCCCGGACAGGGACGAGCAGTACTTC.